This T cell receptor beta chain was documented in a study of shared clonotypes between healthy human individuals. The method was immunoSEQ multiplex PCR; TCRdb's version includes in-frame clones alone and lacks a portion of them. This sample has roughly 1 million clones, with approximately 68% found just once. CDR3 length equals 13 residues. From germline, CDR1 is MNHNS and CDR2 SASEGT. The chain is built from TRBV6-1 and TRBJ2-1; D is perhaps TRBD1 or TRBD2 (6 bases each). This sequence originates from a man in his late teens or twenties in good health. Sequencing was performed on memory CD4+ T cells sorted from blood. Subset of the sample: CD45RA-negative fraction. CDR3 loop: CALGGPSYNEQFF. CDR3 bases: TGTGCTTTAGGGGGGCCCTCCTACAATGAGCAGTTCTTC.